Each of the 3 T cell receptor beta chains below was sequenced from the same sample in a study of cytomegalovirus exposure and HLA in healthy donors. Amplification used 60 Vbeta primers and 13 Jbeta primers. TCRdb's copy holds only in-frame clones and misses some; the assay was immunoSEQ multiplex PCR. This sample lists about 200,000 clones; its ten largest clones have about 1.1%. Sequencing was done on a sample of PBMCs. These receptors were taken from a girl aged 2 to 10 in good health and CMV-seropositive.

The chain recombines TRBV5-4 with TRBJ1-1; tentatively, D is TRBD1 (5 bases). The germline V and J ends were trimmed by 4 bases and 5 bases, with 18 bases remaining between them. CDR1 and CDR2 from the germline V gene are SGHNT and YYREEE (reference sequence). The length of the CDR3 is 15 residues. As DNA, the CDR3 is TGTGCCAGCAGCGGGCTCGGGACGGGAGGGACTGAAGCTTTCTTT. Amino acid sequence: CASSGLGTGGTEAFF.

The rearrangement links TRBV27 to TRBJ2-1; 9 nucleotides line up with TRBD2. This CDR3 is 17 amino acids long. V was clipped by 7 bases and J by 4 bases; unmatched bases: 14. CDR1 is MNHEY and CDR2 is SMNVEV in the germline V gene (reference sequence). CDR3 protein: CASTNIAGVRLYNEQFF. As DNA, the CDR3 is TGTGCCAGCACTAATATAGCGGGAGTTAGGTTATACAATGAGCAGTTCTTC.

The chain is built from TRBV6-6 and TRBJ2-1; 7 bases line up with TRBD2. Germline lookup yields CDR1 MNHNY and CDR2 SVGAGI (reference sequence). This CDR3 spans 12 amino acids. J gave up 12 bases and V 3 bases, and 5 bases lay outside the gene matches. The CDR3 is CASSYMREWQFF. The CDR3 DNA reads as TGTGCCAGCAGTTATATGCGGGAGTGGCAGTTCTTC.